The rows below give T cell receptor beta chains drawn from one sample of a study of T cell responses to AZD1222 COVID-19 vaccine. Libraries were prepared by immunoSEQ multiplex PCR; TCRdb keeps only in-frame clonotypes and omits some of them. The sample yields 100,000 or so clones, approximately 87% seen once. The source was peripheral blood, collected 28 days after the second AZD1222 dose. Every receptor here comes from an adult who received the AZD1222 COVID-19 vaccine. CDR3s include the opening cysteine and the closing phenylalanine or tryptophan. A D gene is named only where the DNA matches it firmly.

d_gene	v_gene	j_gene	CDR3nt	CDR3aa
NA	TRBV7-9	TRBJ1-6	TGTGCCAGCAGCTTTGGGCAGAATAATTCACCCCTCCACTTT	CASSFGQNNSPLHF
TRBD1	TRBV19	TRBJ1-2	TGTGCCAGTAGTACCCTACAGGGGGCAGGCGGCTATGGCTACACCTTC	CASSTLQGAGGYGYTF
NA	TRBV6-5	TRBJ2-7	TGTGCCAGCACCTTGACCGGCTACGAGCAGTACTTC	CASTLTGYEQYF
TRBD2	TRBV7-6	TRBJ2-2	TGTGCCAGCAGCTTTAGCGGGAGGAACACCGGGGAGCTGTTTTTT	CASSFSGRNTGELFF
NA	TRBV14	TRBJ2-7	TGTGCCAGCAGCCAAGATTTCCCTGGGCAGGGGCCCGCCTACGAGCAGTACTTC	CASSQDFPGQGPAYEQYF
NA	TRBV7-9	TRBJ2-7	TGTGCCAGCAGCGGCGGATCTTACGAGCAGTACTTC	CASSGGSYEQYF
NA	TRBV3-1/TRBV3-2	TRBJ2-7	TGTGCCAGCAGCCAAGACCTCCGGGACACGGCCTACGAGCAGTACTTC	CASSQDLRDTAYEQYF
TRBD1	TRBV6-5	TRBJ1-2	TGTGCCAGCAGGGACAGGGTTGACTATGGCTACACCTTC	CASRDRVDYGYTF
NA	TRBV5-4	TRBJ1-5	TGTGCCAGCAGCTTGAGCCCAGGAGGGAATCAGCCCCAGCATTTT	CASSLSPGGNQPQHF
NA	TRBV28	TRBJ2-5	TGCGCTGGGAACTCCCGGTCAGAGACCCAGTACTTC	CAGNSRSETQYF
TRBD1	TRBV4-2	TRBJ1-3	TGTGCCAGCAGCCGAGACAGGGATGGAAACACCATATATTTT	CASSRDRDGNTIYF
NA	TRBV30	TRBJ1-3	TGTGCTCTAAAGTTCCACTCTGGAAACACCATATATTTT	CALKFHSGNTIYF
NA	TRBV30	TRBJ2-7	TGTGCCTGGAGCCCTCAGGGGCAGTCCTACGAGCAGTACTTC	CAWSPQGQSYEQYF
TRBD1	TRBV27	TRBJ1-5	TGTGCCAGCAGTCTCGGGACAGGGGGCGCGTCAGGCAATCAGCCCCAGCATTTT	CASSLGTGGASGNQPQHF